What follows are 24 T cell receptor beta chains derived from one specimen sequenced in a study of cytomegalovirus exposure and HLA in healthy donors. The PCR ran on 60 Vbeta and 13 Jbeta primers. The assay was immunoSEQ multiplex PCR, and TCRdb's table has in-frame clones only and misses some. Counted here are 150,000 to 200,000 clones, around 86% occurring once; the ten biggest clones make up 1.5% to 2%. Input material: PBMCs. The source of these receptors is a woman in her late teens or twenties in good health and CMV-seronegative.

V gene TRBV6-6 combines with J gene TRBJ2-7, with a weak D call TRBD1 (5 bases). Germline V gene data show CDR1 as MNHNY and CDR2 as SVGAGI (reference sequence). The CDR3 is made up of 14 amino acids. Between the trimmed V and J ends, which lost 7 bases and 5 bases, there was a span of 18 bases. The CDR3 sequence is CASTPPGMAHEQYF. As DNA, the CDR3 is TGTGCCAGCACCCCGCCAGGGATGGCCCACGAGCAGTACTTC.

This clone has more than one count but fewer than ten. The chain employs TRBV7-9 and TRBJ1-1; perhaps TRBD1 as D (6 bases). Trimming shortened V by 5 bases and J by 1 base, and 11 bases separated the two germline ends. Germline CDR1 and CDR2: SEHNR and FQNEAQ (reference sequence). The CDR3 consists of 14 residues. CDR3 residues: CASSLQGRNTEAFF. For the CDR3, the DNA is TGTGCCAGCAGCCTACAGGGACGGAACACTGAAGCTTTCTTT.

The chain combines TRBV7-2 with TRBJ2-7, with D tentatively TRBD2 (5 bases). V was clipped by 5 bases and J by 7 bases, with 12 bases between them. Germline assignment: CDR1 SGHTA and CDR2 FQGNSA. This CDR3 is 12 amino acids long. The DNA for the CDR3 is TGTGCCAGCAGCCGTCTGGGGAGAGAGCAGTACTTC. Translating gives CASSRLGREQYF.

The chain uses TRBV5-6 and TRBJ1-2; 11 nucleotides line up with TRBD1. The CDR3 totals 15 residues. The V gene end was trimmed by 4 bases and the J gene end by 4 bases; junction bases not matched to a gene: 6. Looked up from germline, CDR1 is SGHDT and CDR2 is YYEEEE. CDR3 nucleotides: TGTGCCAGCAGCCCTGGACAGGGGGCGGGCTATGGCTACACCTTC. As protein: CASSPGQGAGYGYTF.

The J gene is TRBJ2-2, the V gene TRBV19; the match to TRBD2 covers 7 bases. There are 15 residues in the CDR3. The trim removed 3 bases at V and 4 bases at J, leaving 5 bases unmatched. Germline CDR1 and CDR2: LNHDA and SQIVND (reference sequence). The CDR3 is CASSMGGRRTGELFF. CDR3 sequence (DNA): TGTGCCAGTAGTATGGGGGGGAGGCGCACCGGGGAGCTGTTTTTT.

CDR3 nucleotide sequence: TGTGCCAGCAGACCCCACGGACAGGGCCTCGGCGAGCAGTACTTC. It is translated as CASRPHGQGLGEQYF. V gene TRBV28 combines with J gene TRBJ2-7; TRBD1 matches at 8 bases. V shed 6 bases, J shed 6 bases, and the junction held 13 bases outside the gene matches. This CDR3 has 15 residues. Germline-derived CDR1 and CDR2 are MDHEN and SYDVKM.

CDR3 sequence (DNA): TGTGCCAGCAGCTTAAGTGCGGGGGGGGAGACCCAGTACTTC. Translation: CASSLSAGGETQYF. The rearrangement uses TRBV7-2 and TRBJ2-5; 9 bases are a match to TRBD2. The CDR3 sequence is 14 residues long. V was pared by 2 bases and J by 5 bases, with 3 bases of the junction left unmatched. Looked up from germline, CDR1 is SGHTA and CDR2 is FQGNSA.

This chain uses TRBV7-2 with TRBJ2-1, with TRBD1 identical over 7 bases. This CDR3 contains 15 residues. The germline CDR1 and CDR2 sequences are SGHTA and FQGNSA. After removal of 1 base from V and 4 bases from J, the junction contained 4 bases not matched to a gene. The CDR3 reads CASSLGGGLYNEQFF. The DNA of the CDR3 is TGTGCCAGCAGCTTAGGAGGGGGCCTATACAATGAGCAGTTCTTC.

The V gene is TRBV6-5, the J gene TRBJ1-1, with D maybe TRBD1 (6 bases). The CDR3 runs 16 residues. Trimming removed 0 bases at V and 4 bases at J, with 15 bases between. Per the germline V gene, CDR1 is MNHEY and CDR2 is SVGAGI. The CDR3 sequence is CASSYSTSLGGTEAFF. The CDR3 DNA follows: TGTGCCAGCAGTTACTCGACATCTTTAGGGGGCACTGAAGCTTTCTTT.

This chain joins TRBV2 and TRBJ2-1; TRBD2 aligns across 13 bases. After removal of 8 bases from V and 7 bases from J, the junction contained 5 bases not matched to a gene. The CDR3 has 14 residues. Germline loops: CDR1 SNHLY, CDR2 FYNNEI. CDR3 in amino acids: CASPTSGRANEQFF. CDR3 nucleotides: TGTGCCAGCCCTACTAGCGGGAGGGCGAATGAGCAGTTCTTC.

In this sample, this clone turned up a few times. This rearrangement joins TRBV6-5 to TRBJ2-7, with TRBD1 identical over 7 bases. This CDR3 contains 14 residues. V was clipped by 6 bases and J by 5 bases; unmatched bases: 10. Germline V gene lookup returns CDR1 MNHEY and CDR2 SVGAGI. CDR3 sequence (DNA): TGTGCCAGCAGCACATACCGCCAGGGGGACGAGCAGTACTTC. It yields the protein CASSTYRQGDEQYF.

This clone appeared a single time. This chain links TRBV10-1 with TRBJ1-1; 9 bases match TRBD1. With V trimmed by 8 bases and J by 6 bases, 4 bases remained unmatched. CDR3 length: 12 amino acids. The germline CDR1 and CDR2 sequences are WNHNN and SYGVQD (reference sequence). CDR3 coding DNA: TGCGCCAGCGGTACAGGGGGCTCTGAAGCTTTCTTT. Protein product: CASGTGGSEAFF.

The chain joins TRBV19 to TRBJ2-1; 15 positions agree with TRBD2. Germline CDR1 is LNHDA and CDR2 is SQIVND (reference sequence). The length of the CDR3 is 19 residues. Trimming cost V 0 bases and J 3 bases; bases outside gene matches: 6. The CDR3 nucleotides read TGTGCCAGTAGTATAGACTCGCCGGGACTAGCGGGGGGCTACAATGAGCAGTTCTTC. It translates to CASSIDSPGLAGGYNEQFF.

The chain joins TRBV6-5 to TRBJ1-4; weak D call: TRBD1 (5 bases). The CDR3 length is 12 residues. Germline lookup yields CDR1 MNHEY and CDR2 SVGAGI. V gave up 11 bases and J gave up 0 bases, with 7 bases separating them. The CDR3 nucleotides read TGTGCCTCGGGGGCAACTAATGAAAAACTGTTTTTT. It is translated as CASGATNEKLFF.

The chain joins TRBV5-4 to TRBJ2-1, with TRBD2 matching over 13 bases. The CDR3 covers 16 residues. Germline V CDR1 and CDR2: SGHNT, YYREEE (reference sequence). V lost 3 bases and J lost 5; bases outside the gene matches: 5. CDR3 sequence: CASSSKGTSGNNEQFF. The CDR3 region has the DNA TGTGCCAGCAGCTCGAAAGGGACTAGCGGGAACAATGAGCAGTTCTTC.

The rearrangement uses TRBV23-1 and TRBJ1-4; D is uncertain. TRBV23-1 is classed as an ORF, of uncertain function. V dropped 4 bases and J dropped 8 bases, with 14 bases sitting between them. CDR3 length: 14 residues. CDR3 sequence reads: CASSPGSLREKLFF. Here the CDR3 DNA reads TGCGCCAGCAGTCCGGGGTCTTTGAGGGAAAAACTGTTTTTT.

The rearrangement uses TRBV6-5 and TRBJ2-1, with 8 bases fitting TRBD1. CDR1 MNHEY and CDR2 SVGAGI come from the germline V gene. The CDR3 spans 13 residues. Losses at the gene ends were 5 bases for V and 6 bases for J; bases not matched to a gene: 3. CDR3 nucleotide sequence: TGTGCCAGCAGTGGACAGGGTGGCAATGAGCAGTTCTTC. This codes for CASSGQGGNEQFF.

The rearrangement links TRBV18 to TRBJ1-3; 7 bases are shared with TRBD1. Germline lookup yields CDR1 KGHSH and CDR2 LQKENI. CDR3 length: 15 residues. V lost 0 bases and J lost 3; bases outside the gene matches: 2. CDR3 residues: CASSPPGQIGNTIYF. The CDR3 DNA is TGTGCCAGCTCACCACCGGGACAGATTGGAAACACCATATATTTT.

The chain has TRBV6-6 and TRBJ2-6; D possibly corresponds to TRBD1 (6 bases). V lost 5 bases, J lost 3 bases, and 11 bases lay in between. This CDR3 comprises 15 residues. Germline values: CDR1 MNHNY, CDR2 SVGAGI (reference sequence). CDR3 loop: CASSEADSGANVLTF. CDR3 nucleotide sequence: TGTGCCAGCAGTGAGGCGGACAGTGGGGCCAACGTCCTGACTTTC.

In this sample, this clone turned up a few times. The chain carries TRBV5-4 and TRBJ1-1, with D perhaps matching TRBD1 (5 bases). Germline V gene lookup returns CDR1 SGHNT and CDR2 YYREEE (reference sequence). Trimming removed 4 bases at V and 3 bases at J, with 10 bases between. The CDR3 is 13 residues long. The CDR3 region is CASSGRDDTEAFF. The CDR3 DNA reads TGTGCCAGCAGCGGGAGGGACGACACTGAAGCTTTCTTT.

The rearrangement joins TRBV5-1 to TRBJ2-1; D may be TRBD2 (7 bases). CDR3 length: 15 residues. CDR1 SGHRS and CDR2 YFSETQ come from the germline V gene. V lost 4 bases and J 1 base, leaving 12 bases between the germline ends. CDR3 loop: CASSVGGLSYNEQFF. CDR3 sequence (DNA): TGCGCCAGCAGCGTCGGGGGGCTTTCCTACAATGAGCAGTTCTTC.

The chain joins TRBV7-2 to TRBJ2-7; 8 bases are shared with TRBD2. V was clipped by 2 bases and J by 7 bases; unmatched bases: 7. CDR3 length: 14 residues. Germline V gene sequence: CDR1 SGHTA, CDR2 FQGNSA. The CDR3 DNA follows: TGTGCCAGCAGCTTATCGGGAGGGCCAGAAGAGCAGTACTTC. Its protein product is CASSLSGGPEEQYF.

This clone was observed a few times. The chain joins TRBV5-1 to TRBJ2-7; tentatively, D is TRBD1 (6 bases). CDR1 is SGHRS and CDR2 is YFSETQ in the germline V gene. The CDR3 is made up of 16 amino acids. The germline V and J ends were trimmed by 0 bases and 5 bases, with 18 bases remaining between them. The CDR3: CASSLDKRTEPHEQYF. As DNA, the CDR3 is TGCGCCAGCAGCTTGGATAAGAGGACAGAGCCCCACGAGCAGTACTTC.

The chain links TRBV12-5 to TRBJ2-3; 7 positions agree with TRBD2. V dropped 0 bases and J dropped 4; count of bases not matched to a gene: 4. This CDR3 comprises 15 residues. Germline lookup yields CDR1 LGHNT and CDR2 FRNRAP. Written as DNA, the CDR3 is TGTGCTAGTGGTTTGGTCGTGGGGAGGGCAGATACGCAGTATTTT. Residues: CASGLVVGRADTQYF.